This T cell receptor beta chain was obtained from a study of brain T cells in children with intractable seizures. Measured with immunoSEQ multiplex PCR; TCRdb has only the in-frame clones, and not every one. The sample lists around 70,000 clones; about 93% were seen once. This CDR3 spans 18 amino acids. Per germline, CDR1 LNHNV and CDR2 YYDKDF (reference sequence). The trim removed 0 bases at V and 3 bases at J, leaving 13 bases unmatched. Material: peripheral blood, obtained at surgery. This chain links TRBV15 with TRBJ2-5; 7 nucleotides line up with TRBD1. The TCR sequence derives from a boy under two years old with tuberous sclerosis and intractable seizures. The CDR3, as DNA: TGTGCCACCAGCAGAGAGAGAAGGAGACAGGGTTGGAAAGAGACCCAGTACTTC. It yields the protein CATSRERRRQGWKETQYF. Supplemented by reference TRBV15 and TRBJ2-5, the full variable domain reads DAMVIQNPRYQVTQFGKPVTLSCSQTLNHNVMYWYQQKSSQAPKLLFHYYDKDFNNEADTPDNFQSRRPNTSFCFLDIRSPGLGDTAMYLCATSRERRRQGWKETQYFGPGTRLLVL.